Included here is one T cell receptor (beta chain) sequence, with context. This sample stems from a study of T cells in tumors and immune-related adverse events. V was clipped by 1 base and J by 1 base, with 5 bases between them. There are 14 residues in the CDR3. Germline CDR1 and CDR2: LNHNV and YYDKDF (reference sequence). Measured with immunoSEQ multiplex PCR; TCRdb has only the in-frame clones, and not every one. The table includes about 11,000 clones, approximately 90% detected once. This TCR derives from a female donor with metastatic renal cell carcinoma. The chain uses TRBV15 and TRBJ1-3; D ambiguous. The input for sequencing was lymph node tissue, taken from a patient treated with anti-PD-1 therapy. The CDR3 reads CATSRGTSGNTIYF. The CDR3 coding sequence is TGTGCCACCAGCAGAGGAACATCTGGAAACACCATATATTTT. Complete variable domain (other parts from reference TRBV15 and TRBJ1-3): DAMVIQNPRYQVTQFGKPVTLSCSQTLNHNVMYWYQQKSSQAPKLLFHYYDKDFNNEADTPDNFQSRRPNTSFCFLDIRSPGLGDTAMYLCATSRGTSGNTIYFGEGSWLTVV.